These T cell receptor beta chains were read from a single sample in a study of spatial heterogeneity in lung cancer. TCRdb recomputed calls from the 5' RACE reads with MiXCR, one row per CDR3 protein. The sample shows some 36,000 distinct CDR3 sequences, around 7.6% of them seen only once. The input for sequencing was PBMCs, taken at follow-up. Receptors originate from a male donor with early-stage non-small cell lung cancer. CDR3s include the opening cysteine and the closing phenylalanine or tryptophan. D genes are given only for firm matches. Rows may omit the clone size; those that give it use once, few, many or a size class.

d_gene,abundance,j_gene,v_gene,CDR3nt,CDR3aa
NA,many,TRBJ1-1,TRBV27,TGTGCCAGCAGTCTTACAGGAGTGAACACTGAAGCTTTCTTT,CASSLTGVNTEAFF
NA,many,TRBJ2-5,TRBV12-3/TRBV12-4,TGTGCCAGCAGTTTATCTCGGTCCGAGACCCAGTACTTC,CASSLSRSETQYF
NA,many,TRBJ1-5,TRBV3-1,TGTGCCAGCAGCCCCTGGGGTTCAAATCAGCCCCAGCATTTT,CASSPWGSNQPQHF
NA,many,TRBJ1-2,TRBV10-3,TGTGCCATCAGTCCGGGGGCACAGGGACCAGATGGCTACACCTTC,CAISPGAQGPDGYTF
NA,many,TRBJ1-5,TRBV23-1,TGCGCCAGCAGCAACCTCCCGGGCCAGAGTTTGGAACAGCCCCAGCATTTT,CASSNLPGQSLEQPQHF
NA,many,TRBJ2-2,TRBV6-1,TGTGCCAGCGTGACAGGTTTTTCGAACACCGGGGAGCTGTTTTTT,CASVTGFSNTGELFF
TRBD1,many,TRBJ1-5,TRBV27,TGTGCCAGCAGTGCAACAGGGGGCATTCAGCCCCAGCATTTT,CASSATGGIQPQHF
TRBD1,few,TRBJ1-6,TRBV3-1,TGTGCCAGCAGCCAGGGGACAGGGGGACCCCTCCACTTT,CASSQGTGGPLHF
NA,many,TRBJ2-5,TRBV3-1,TGTGCCAGCAGCCAAGTCGTATTCCAAGAGACCCAGTACTTC,CASSQVVFQETQYF
NA,many,TRBJ2-3,TRBV27,TGTGCCAGCAGTTTATACGTAGGGCTACACACAGATACGCAGTATTTT,CASSLYVGLHTDTQYF
NA,many,TRBJ2-6,TRBV6-5,TGTGCCAGCAGTTATCAGAGGCCGTGGGGGGCCAACGTCCTGACTTTC,CASSYQRPWGANVLTF
NA,many,TRBJ1-1,TRBV12-3/TRBV12-4,TGTGCCAGCGGATCGGGTCATGCCCCTGAAGCTTTCTTT,CASGSGHAPEAFF
NA,few,TRBJ2-7,TRBV10-2,TGCGCCAGCAGTGATGGACACGTTCCCTACGAGCAGTACTTC,CASSDGHVPYEQYF
NA,many,TRBJ1-1,TRBV5-1,TGCGCCAGCAGCTTGGAGGCCGGGACCACTGAAGCTTTCTTT,CASSLEAGTTEAFF
TRBD2,many,TRBJ2-7,TRBV7-8,TGTGCCAGCAGGCAATGGGAGGGGCCGGCCTACGAGCAGTACTTC,CASRQWEGPAYEQYF
NA,many,TRBJ2-7,TRBV12-3/TRBV12-4,TGTGCCAGCAGTTTAGAGGGCTACGAGCAGTACTTC,CASSLEGYEQYF
TRBD1,many,TRBJ2-7,TRBV7-8,TGTGCCAGCAGCTCCCGGACAGGGCCCTCCTACGAGCAGTACTTC,CASSSRTGPSYEQYF
TRBD1,NA,TRBJ2-7,TRBV7-3,TGTGCCAGCAGCCCGACAGGGGTCGTACCCTACGAGCAGTACTTC,CASSPTGVVPYEQYF